The 19 T cell receptor beta chains given below trace back to one sample, sequenced in a study of T cell repertoires in cytomegalovirus infection. TCRdb re-called the reads through MiXCR, storing one row per CDR3 protein. There are over 250,000 distinct CDR3 sequences in the sample; under 25% occur only once, and under 25% lies in the top ten. No antigens are known for them. Material: cultured PBMCs, obtained from culture after CMV antigen stimulation. The origin of the receptors is a human donor in good health (CMV status not recorded). Some clones in this sample may be carry-over from other donors' samples.

This clonotype was observed at least ten times. This chain joins TRBV6-2 or TRBV6-3 and TRBJ1-5, with D maybe TRBD1 (6 bases). V lost 6 bases, J lost 4 bases, and 7 bases lay in between. The germline gives CDR1 MNHEY, CDR2 SVGEGT. CDR3 length: 12 residues. The CDR3 loop reads CASRDSNQPQHF. CDR3 sequence (DNA): TGTGCCAGCAGGGACAGTAATCAGCCCCAGCATTTT.

The CDR3 DNA sequence: TGTGCCAGCAGCGCCAGTTGGGACATTTTCTCTGGAAACACCATATATTTT. Protein: CASSASWDIFSGNTIYF. The rearrangement links TRBV7-6 to TRBJ1-3, with D possibly matching TRBD1 (6 bases). CDR1 is SGHVS and CDR2 is FNYEAQ in the germline V gene. V dropped 5 bases and J dropped 0 bases, with 17 bases sitting between them. The CDR3 sequence is 17 residues long.

Notes on this clonotype: A read error is possible here, since a much larger clone lies one base away. The chain recombines TRBV7-2 with TRBJ2-7; 10 bases agree with TRBD2. CDR1 SGHTA and CDR2 FQGNSA come from the germline V gene. This CDR3 contains 15 residues. The CDR3 loop reads CASSFSGRPSYERYF. CDR3 coding DNA: TGTGCCAGCAGTTTTAGCGGGAGGCCCTCCTACGAGCGGTACTTC.

This clonotype was counted between two and nine times. This chain joins TRBV24-1 and TRBJ1-5, with D perhaps matching TRBD1 (5 bases). The CDR3 extends over 13 amino acids. V was pared by 4 bases and J by 9 bases, with 12 bases between. Germline V gene data show CDR1 as KGHDR and CDR2 as SFDVKD. The CDR3 bases are TGTGCCACCAGTGACAGGGAAAGAACGCCCCAGCATTTT. Its protein is CATSDRERTPQHF.

There are many counts of this clonotype. The chain carries TRBV6-1 and TRBJ1-2, with D possibly being TRBD1 (5 bases). The length of the CDR3 is 14 residues. CDR1 MNHNS and CDR2 SASEGT come from the germline V gene. V lost 9 bases and J 5 bases, leaving 19 bases between the germline ends. CDR3 nucleotide sequence: TGTGCCAGTAAGGGAAATGAGGGACGTTATGGCTACACCTTC. Protein sequence: CASKGNEGRYGYTF.

This sequence joins TRBV12-3 or TRBV12-4 and TRBJ2-1; TRBD2 agrees at 8 bases. J lost 2 bases, V lost 4 bases, and 10 bases had no gene match. CDR3 length equals 17 residues. The CDR3 DNA reads as TGTGCCAGCAGTTCCCTAGCGGGTGGAAGAACCTACAATGAGCAGTTCTTC. Translated, it gives CASSSLAGGRTYNEQFF.

This clonotype was detected only a few times. This rearrangement joins TRBV7-2 to TRBJ2-2; D is undetermined. The CDR3 length is 15 residues. The V end was cut by 4 bases, the J end by 4 bases, with 13 bases between. The germline V gene encodes CDR1 SGHTA and CDR2 FQGNSA. The CDR3 protein is CASSSSLLFTGELFF. The CDR3 bases are TGTGCCAGCAGCTCCAGCTTACTCTTCACCGGGGAGCTGTTTTTT.

The DNA for the CDR3 is TGCAGCGTTTCTAAGTATTCGGAGGGCTACACCTTC. It translates to CSVSKYSEGYTF. The rearrangement links TRBV29-1 to TRBJ1-2; D is unclear. This CDR3 region has 12 residues. V lost 5 bases and J 8 bases, leaving 15 bases between the germline ends. Germline V lookup: CDR1 SQVTM, CDR2 ANQGSEA.

This clonotype showed up many times. CDR3 amino acids: CASSLSGQGNQPQHF. For the CDR3, the DNA is TGTGCCAGCAGTTTATCGGGACAAGGGAATCAGCCCCAGCATTTT. The chain employs TRBV12-3 or TRBV12-4 and TRBJ1-5; perhaps TRBD1 as D (6 bases). The CDR3 totals 15 residues. The V and J ends lost 2 bases and 4 bases respectively, with 12 bases between them.

V gene TRBV7-6 combines with J gene TRBJ2-7, with TRBD2 matching 9 bases. The CDR3 consists of 14 residues. Germline lookup yields CDR1 SGHVS and CDR2 FNYEAQ. V shed 5 bases, J shed 2 bases, and the junction held 4 bases outside the gene matches. The DNA of the CDR3 is TGTGCCAGCAGCCTCACTAGCGGGCCCTACGAGCAGTACGTC. This codes for CASSLTSGPYEQYV.

The V gene is TRBV4-3, the J gene TRBJ2-7; a weak D match, TRBD2 (5 bases). The CDR3 contains 15 residues. The V gene's germline CDR1 is LGHNA and CDR2 YSLEER. Trimming cost V 0 bases and J 1 base, with 10 bases left between them. CDR3 sequence (DNA): TGCGCCAGCAGCCAAGAAGGAGGCGGTTCCTACGAGCAGTACTTC. It is translated as CASSQEGGGSYEQYF.

This chain links TRBV6-2 or TRBV6-3 with TRBJ2-7, with D possibly called TRBD1 or TRBD2 (5 bases each). The germline gives CDR1 MNHEY, CDR2 SVGEGT. There are 13 residues in the CDR3. V lost 8 bases and J 4 bases, leaving 15 bases between the germline ends. The CDR3 DNA follows: TGTGCCAGCGGACCGGGACGGACATACGAGCAGTACTTC. This translates into CASGPGRTYEQYF.

V is TRBV7-2 and J is TRBJ1-5; 9 bases are a match to TRBD1. The CDR3 totals 14 residues. The junction had 3 bases not matched to a gene; V was cut back by 4 bases and J by 5 bases. Germline V gives CDR1 SGHTA, CDR2 FQGNSA. As DNA, the CDR3 is TGTGCCAGCAGCTCGGACAGGGGCGATCAGCCCCAGCATTTT. Its translation is CASSSDRGDQPQHF. The full variable domain, in which reference TRBV7-2 and TRBJ1-5 provide the parts outside the CDR3, is GAGVSQSPSNKVTEKGKDVELRCDPISGHTALYWYRQSLGQGLEFLIYFQGNSAPDKSGLPSDRFSAERTGGSVSTLTIQRTQQEDSAVYLCASSSDRGDQPQHFGDGTRLSIL.

This clonotype appeared many times. The V and J genes are TRBV7-2 and TRBJ2-1, with 10 bases lining up with TRBD2. The junction had 3 bases not matched to a gene; V was cut back by 5 bases and J by 5 bases. This CDR3 is built from 14 residues. Germline V gene sequence: CDR1 SGHTA, CDR2 FQGNSA. CDR3 loop: CASSRGLADNEQFF. For the CDR3, the DNA is TGTGCCAGCAGCCGTGGACTAGCGGACAATGAGCAGTTCTTC.

The chain uses TRBV5-4 and TRBJ2-1; D perhaps matches TRBD2 (6 bases). CDR1 and CDR2 (germline): SGHNT, YYREEE (reference sequence). CDR3 length: 16 amino acids. The V end lost 4 bases, the J end lost 4 bases, and 18 bases lay between the germline ends. The CDR3: CASSGGTPQIYNEQFF. CDR3 sequence (DNA): TGTGCCAGCAGCGGAGGGACTCCACAGATTTACAATGAGCAGTTCTTC.

In its sample, this clonotype was seen many times. The gene calls are TRBV2 and TRBJ1-1; perhaps TRBD1 as D (6 bases). The CDR3 runs to 13 residues. Between the trimmed V and J ends, which lost 4 bases and 10 bases, there was a span of 16 bases. Germline CDR1 is SNHLY and CDR2 is FYNNEI. The CDR3 here is CASSVGQREVAFF. The CDR3 bases are TGTGCCAGCAGTGTAGGACAGAGGGAAGTAGCTTTCTTT. The full variable domain, in which reference TRBV2 and TRBJ1-1 provide the parts outside the CDR3, is EPEVTQTPSHQVTQMGQEVILRCVPISNHLYFYWYRQILGQKVEFLVSFYNNEISEKSEIFDDQFSVERPDGSNFTLKIRSTKLEDSAMYFCASSVGQREVAFFGQGTRLTVV.

This chain links TRBV11-2 with TRBJ2-4; D is perhaps TRBD1 (6 bases). Germline CDR1 reads SGHAT; CDR2 reads FQNNGV. The CDR3 runs 13 residues. Trimming cost V 3 bases and J 7 bases, with 10 bases left between them. CDR3 nucleotides: TGTGCCAGCAGCTTTGGCAGGGGTAACATTCAGTACTTC. Amino acids: CASSFGRGNIQYF.

This chain joins TRBV20-1 and TRBJ2-2; 10 bases are a match to TRBD2. Germline V gene sequence: CDR1 DFQATT, CDR2 SNEGSKA (reference sequence). V trimming: 6 bases; J trimming: 7 bases; junction bases outside the gene matches: 20. The CDR3 consists of 18 residues. This CDR3 is CSADTTLTSGLGDGELFF. The CDR3 nucleotides read TGCAGTGCCGACACGACCCTGACTAGCGGGTTGGGAGACGGGGAGCTGTTTTTT.

Here the CDR3 DNA reads TGTGCCAGCAGGGACAGGTTCCCCTACGAGCAGTACGTC. Protein sequence: CASRDRFPYEQYV. This chain links TRBV6-2 or TRBV6-3 with TRBJ2-7, with 7 bases fitting TRBD1. The CDR3 has 13 amino acids. Unmatched junction bases numbered 4, after V lost 6 bases and J lost 2 bases. Germline assignment: CDR1 MNHEY and CDR2 SVGEGT.